The 4 T cell receptor beta chains given below trace back to one sample, sequenced in a study of beta chain features in type 1 diabetes. Expressed TCRB transcripts were sequenced because the entire RNA isolate underwent reverse transcription. TCRdb's table, derived via immunoSEQ multiplex PCR, lists solely in-frame clones and lacks some. The repertoire holds roughly 140,000 clones, with approximately 12% as singletons. The sequenced sample consisted of central memory CD4+ T cells from blood. These receptors all come from a man aged 18 to 29 in good health.

The sample holds many counts of this clone. The CDR3 reads CASSVEVPSGRRNTQYF. The CDR3 DNA follows: TGTGCCAGCAGCGTAGAAGTGCCTAGCGGGAGGCGGAATACGCAGTATTTT. The chain links TRBV9 to TRBJ2-3; TRBD2 aligns across 11 bases. This CDR3 spans 17 amino acids. V shed 0 bases and J 7 bases; nucleotides not matched to a gene: 10. Germline CDR1 and CDR2: SGDLS and YYNGEE.

This clone was observed at least ten times. V usage is TRBV11-1 and J usage is TRBJ2-5; D call uncertain. The CDR3 runs 11 residues. CDR1 and CDR2 from the germline V gene are SGHAT and FQDESV (reference sequence). The V and J ends lost 1 base and 9 bases respectively, with 6 bases between them. Written as DNA, the CDR3 is TGTGCCAGCAGCTTAGGAGGCTCCCAGTACTTC. Protein: CASSLGGSQYF.

The chain couples TRBV4-3 to TRBJ2-3; 9 bases match TRBD2. Per the germline V gene, CDR1 is LGHNA and CDR2 is YSLEER. The CDR3 extends over 15 amino acids. The V and J ends lost 4 bases and 3 bases, in that order; junction bases with no gene match: 5. Here the CDR3 reads CASSLGLAGTDTQYF. The CDR3 DNA is TGCGCCAGCAGCCTAGGGCTAGCGGGAACAGATACGCAGTATTTT.

V gene TRBV29-1 combines with J gene TRBJ2-5, with 7 bases lining up with TRBD1. The V segment lost 6 bases and the J segment 1 base; nucleotides outside the gene matches: 11. The CDR3 has 15 amino acids. CDR1 and CDR2 from the germline V gene are SQVTM and ANQGSEA. The CDR3 DNA follows: TGCAGCGTAATTCGGGACAGCGGTCGCCAAGAGACCCAGTACTTC. Residues: CSVIRDSGRQETQYF.